This T cell receptor beta chain was documented in a study of blood T cell repertoires in COVID-19. Study-wide background: Spain, Italy and the United States supplied samples that represented acute and convalescent COVID-19. T cells, B-cell-depleted T cells, or PBMCs provided the cDNA or gDNA that served as material.

Authors' data handling: Scientists estimated how many nucleated cells there were by amplifying reference gene primers. The method was immunoSEQ multiplex PCR; TCRdb's version includes in-frame clones alone and lacks a portion of them. V, J and clone size derive from that table, while D and trimming were established from the DNA sequence. The data contain around 190,000 clones, roughly 84% of them singletons. Germline V lookup: CDR1 LNHDA, CDR2 SQIVND (reference sequence). V was clipped by 3 bases and J by 7 bases, with 13 bases between them. The CDR3 runs 14 residues. The material sequenced was peripheral blood. The J gene is TRBJ1-5, the V gene TRBV19, with D maybe TRBD1 (5 bases). The TCR sequence derives from a human donor in a cohort sampled during active COVID-19. The CDR3: CASSMGLNRQPQHF. The CDR3 DNA sequence: TGTGCCAGTAGTATGGGGCTAAATCGGCAGCCCCAGCATTTT. The whole variable domain, remainder taken from reference TRBV19 and TRBJ1-5, is DGGITQSPKYLFRKEGQNVTLSCEQNLNHDAMYWYRQDPGQGLRLIYYSQIVNDFQKGDIAEGYSVSREKKESFPLTVTSAQKNPTAFYLCASSMGLNRQPQHFGDGTRLSIL.